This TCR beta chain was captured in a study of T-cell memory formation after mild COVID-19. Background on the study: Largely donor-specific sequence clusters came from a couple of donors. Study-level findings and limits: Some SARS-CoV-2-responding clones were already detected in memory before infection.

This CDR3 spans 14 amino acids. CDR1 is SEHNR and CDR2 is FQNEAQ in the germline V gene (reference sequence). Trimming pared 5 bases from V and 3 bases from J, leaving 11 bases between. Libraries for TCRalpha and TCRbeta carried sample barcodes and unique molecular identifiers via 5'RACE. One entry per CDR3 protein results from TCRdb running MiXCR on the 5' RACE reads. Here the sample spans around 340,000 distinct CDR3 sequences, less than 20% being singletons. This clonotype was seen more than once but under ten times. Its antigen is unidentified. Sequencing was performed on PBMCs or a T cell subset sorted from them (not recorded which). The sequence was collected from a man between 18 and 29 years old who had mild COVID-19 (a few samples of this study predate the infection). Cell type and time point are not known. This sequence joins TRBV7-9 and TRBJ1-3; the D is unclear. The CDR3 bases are TGTGCCAGCAGCCCCCCGGCAGGTGGAAACACCATATATTTT. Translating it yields CASSPPAGGNTIYF.